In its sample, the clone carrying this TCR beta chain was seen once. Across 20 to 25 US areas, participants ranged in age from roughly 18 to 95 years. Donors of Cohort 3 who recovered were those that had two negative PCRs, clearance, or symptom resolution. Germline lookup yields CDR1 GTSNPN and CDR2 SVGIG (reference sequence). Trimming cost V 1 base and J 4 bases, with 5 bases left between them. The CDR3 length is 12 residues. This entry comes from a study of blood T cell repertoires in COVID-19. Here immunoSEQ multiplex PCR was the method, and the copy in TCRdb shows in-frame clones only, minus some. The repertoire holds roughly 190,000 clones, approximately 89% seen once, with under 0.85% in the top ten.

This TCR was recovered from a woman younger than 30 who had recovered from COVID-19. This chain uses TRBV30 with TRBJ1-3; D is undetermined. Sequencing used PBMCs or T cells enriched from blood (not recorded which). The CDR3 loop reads CAWSGGGNTIYF. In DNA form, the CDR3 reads TGTGCCTGGAGTGGAGGGGGAAACACCATATATTTT. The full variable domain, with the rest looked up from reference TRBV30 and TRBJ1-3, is SQTIHQWPATLVQPVGSPLSLECTVEGTSNPNLYWYRQAAGRGLQLLFYSVGIGQISSEVPQNLSASRPQDRQFILSSKKLLLSDSGFYLCAWSGGGNTIYFGEGSWLTVV.